Reported below is one TCR beta chain. The antigen is unknown. Sequencing used immunoSEQ multiplex PCR; TCRdb keeps in-frame clones, though not all of them. The sample records about 64,000 clones, approximately 89% being singletons. Recipients received nonmyeloablative bone marrow transplants from related graft donors, with transient mixed chimerism. This specimen comes from a study of Tregs in tolerant kidney transplant recipients. Overall study results and limits: Findings come from small patient numbers and require larger validation. Changing PCR primers prevented nucleotide comparison between some patients' samples.

This sequence originates from a human patient who received a combined kidney and bone marrow transplant. Certain T cells may be donor cells from the graft. Sample: CD4+ T cells from blood (PBMCs), taken 6 months after the transplant.

The chain's CDR3 is CASTLRVARVGNQPQHF. CDR3 nucleotide sequence: TGTGCCAGCACCCTCCGGGTGGCCCGGGTAGGCAATCAGCCCCAGCATTTT. This chain uses TRBV7-9 with TRBJ1-5, with no clear D. Trimming stripped 7 bases from V and 2 bases from J, with 21 bases between. The CDR3 runs 17 residues. In germline, CDR1 is SEHNR, CDR2 FQNEAQ (reference sequence).